This TCR beta chain was recovered during a study of beta chain features in type 1 diabetes. Findings of the study overall: Lower insertion and higher deletion counts appeared at VDJ junctions in type 1 diabetes patients.

V lost 1 base to trimming and J lost 8 bases; unmatched junction nucleotides: 12. Germline V gene lookup returns CDR1 SGHRS and CDR2 YFSETQ. This CDR3 spans 16 amino acids. Expressed TCRB transcripts were sequenced because the isolated RNA had all been reverse transcribed beforehand. Sequencing was performed with immunoSEQ multiplex PCR; in TCRdb, only in-frame clones are kept and a portion is missing. The table lists about 900,000 clones, about a sixth of them singletons. Regarding this clone: Its antigen remains unidentified.

Via CD45RO/CCR7/CD25/CD127/CD95/CD27, cells of the CD4+ naive, central memory, regulatory and stem cell-like memory subsets were sorted. The authors obtained over 98% purity in all sorted populations. Sequencing was carried out using naive CD4+ T cells from blood. This clonotype originated in a woman under 30 in good health. This chain connects TRBV5-1 to TRBJ1-2; 9 bases match TRBD1. CDR3 loop: CASSLLSLDRGGGYTF. The CDR3 DNA reads TGCGCCAGCAGCTTGCTTTCTCTGGACAGGGGAGGAGGCTACACCTTC.